Following are 31 T cell receptor beta chains from one sample sequenced in a study of cytomegalovirus exposure and HLA in healthy donors. PCR employed 60 Vbeta and 13 Jbeta primers. Assay used: immunoSEQ multiplex PCR; TCRdb lists only in-frame clones, some missing. The sample carries about 190,000 clones, about 81% recorded once. Sequenced input: PBMCs. These receptors were collected from a woman aged 18-29 years in good health and CMV-seronegative.

The chain carries TRBV5-1 and TRBJ2-5; TRBD2 matches at 11 bases. The CDR3 has 15 residues. Germline V gene sequence: CDR1 SGHRS, CDR2 YFSETQ. Trimming at V came to 6 bases and at J to 3 bases, leaving 7 bases not matched to a gene. CDR3 in amino acids: CASKRLAGREETQYF. CDR3 nucleotides: TGCGCCAGCAAGCGACTAGCGGGACGAGAAGAGACCCAGTACTTC.

The CDR3 loop reads CASSLSAANEQFF. The CDR3 region has the DNA TGTGCCAGCAGTTTATCGGCCGCTAATGAGCAGTTCTTC. This chain links TRBV27 with TRBJ2-1; D not certain. Per the germline V gene, CDR1 is MNHEY and CDR2 is SMNVEV (reference sequence). V was pared by 0 bases and J by 7 bases, with 7 bases between. The CDR3 is made up of 13 amino acids.

The chain carries TRBV6-1 and TRBJ2-3; 11 bases line up with TRBD2. The junction had 7 bases not matched to a gene; V was cut back by 2 bases and J by 6 bases. The germline gives CDR1 MNHNS, CDR2 SASEGT. This CDR3 comprises 16 residues. CDR3 protein: CASSEMVAGGRDTQYF. DNA of the CDR3: TGTGCCAGCAGTGAAATGGTAGCGGGGGGGCGGGATACGCAGTATTTT.

The chain combines TRBV13 with TRBJ1-3; weak D call: TRBD1 (6 bases). The germline V gene has CDR1 PRHDT and CDR2 FYEKMQ (reference sequence). This CDR3 has 13 amino acids. V lost 5 bases, J lost 4 bases, and 9 bases lay in between. The CDR3: CASSQDRGNTIYF. CDR3 nucleotides: TGTGCCAGCAGCCAAGACAGGGGAAACACCATATATTTT.

The V gene is TRBV25-1, the J gene TRBJ2-3; perhaps TRBD1 as D (6 bases). Trimming left V 3 bases short and J 4 bases short, with 14 bases between. The length of the CDR3 is 15 residues. The germline V gene has CDR1 MGHDK and CDR2 SYGVNS. Here the CDR3 reads CASSDIQGVADTQYF. CDR3 nucleotide sequence: TGTGCCAGCAGTGATATACAGGGCGTGGCAGATACGCAGTATTTT.

This chain connects TRBV11-2 to TRBJ2-5, with D possibly being TRBD2 (6 bases). CDR1 SGHAT and CDR2 FQNNGV come from the germline V gene. The CDR3 length is 14 residues. V was trimmed by 4 bases and J by 3 bases, leaving 12 bases between them. The CDR3 DNA sequence: TGTGCCAGCAGCTCAGTGGTAGCGGAAGAGACCCAGTACTTC. Protein: CASSSVVAEETQYF. The full variable domain, its missing parts supplied by reference TRBV11-2 and TRBJ2-5, is EAGVAQSPRYKIIEKRQSVAFWCNPISGHATLYWYQQILGQGPKLLIQFQNNGVVDDSQLPKDRFSAERLKGVDSTLKIQPAKLEDSAVYLCASSSVVAEETQYFGPGTRLLVL.

The DNA for the CDR3 is TGTGCCAGCAGCGACACTAGCGGGAGTGCAGAGGGGCAGTACTTC. This translates into CASSDTSGSAEGQYF. The rearrangement uses TRBV11-2 and TRBJ2-7; TRBD2 agrees at 11 bases. V lost 5 bases and J lost 9; bases outside the gene matches: 12. CDR3 length equals 15 residues. Germline V gene sequence: CDR1 SGHAT, CDR2 FQNNGV.

This rearrangement joins TRBV6-5 to TRBJ2-1; maybe TRBD2 (6 bases). This CDR3 comprises 16 residues. V lost 0 bases and J lost 0, with 9 bases in between. Per germline, CDR1 MNHEY and CDR2 SVGAGI. CDR3 protein: CASSYSAGSSYNEQFF. As DNA, the CDR3 is TGTGCCAGCAGTTACTCTGCCGGGAGCTCCTACAATGAGCAGTTCTTC.

The V call is TRBV5-6, the J call TRBJ2-1; 8 positions agree with TRBD2. V lost 4 bases and J lost 10; bases outside the gene matches: 4. CDR3 length: 12 amino acids. The germline V gene encodes CDR1 SGHDT and CDR2 YYEEEE. CDR3 DNA sequence: TGTGCCAGCAGCCGACTAGCGCTCGAGCAGTTCTTC. The encoded protein is CASSRLALEQFF.

The J gene is TRBJ1-4, the V gene TRBV19, with D unresolved. V lost 6 bases to trimming and J lost 7 bases, with 12 bases between them. Germline CDR1 is LNHDA and CDR2 is SQIVND (reference sequence). This CDR3 contains 13 residues. CDR3 nucleotide sequence: TGTGCCAGTAGCCCTATGGTCGGTGAAAAACTGTTTTTT. Encoded protein: CASSPMVGEKLFF. Full variable domain (missing parts from reference TRBV19 and TRBJ1-4): DGGITQSPKYLFRKEGQNVTLSCEQNLNHDAMYWYRQDPGQGLRLIYYSQIVNDFQKGDIAEGYSVSREKKESFPLTVTSAQKNPTAFYLCASSPMVGEKLFFGSGTQLSVL.

This chain uses TRBV5-6 with TRBJ2-4; 8 positions agree with TRBD1. CDR1 is SGHDT, CDR2 YYEEEE, per germline. V lost 4 bases to trimming and J lost 5 bases; unmatched junction nucleotides: 5. CDR3 size: 14 residues. The CDR3 here is CASSPGRGQNIQYF. The CDR3 nucleotides read TGTGCCAGCAGCCCCGGCAGGGGGCAAAACATTCAGTACTTC.

Note on this clone: At one boundary the junction diverges from the germline segment, which might be a read error. The chain combines TRBV18 with TRBJ2-2, with D tentatively TRBD2 (6 bases). Germline V gene sequence: CDR1 KGHSH, CDR2 LQKENI. The CDR3 consists of 15 residues. The CDR3 sequence is CASSPLAVYTGGLFF. Written as DNA, the CDR3 is TGTGCCAGCTCACCATTAGCAGTCTACACCGGGGGGCTGTTTTTT.

V and J are TRBV28 and TRBJ1-4, with D possibly TRBD1 on 5 matching bases. CDR1 and CDR2 from the germline V gene are MDHEN and SYDVKM. Trimming pared 5 bases from V and 8 bases from J, leaving 15 bases between. The length of the CDR3 is 14 residues. The CDR3 nucleotides are TGTGCCAGCAGTAGGGCAGGGACTGAAGAAAAACTGTTTTTT. Translating it yields CASSRAGTEEKLFF.

The chain has TRBV5-6 and TRBJ2-7, with 8 bases that match TRBD1. Germline CDR1 reads SGHDT; CDR2 reads YYEEEE. This CDR3 spans 14 amino acids. Trimming cost V 2 bases and J 4 bases; bases outside gene matches: 5. The CDR3 region is CASSFRDRPYEQYF. The CDR3 DNA is TGTGCCAGCAGCTTTCGGGACAGGCCGTACGAGCAGTACTTC.

The chain combines TRBV13 with TRBJ1-1; D call uncertain. With 0 bases removed from V and 1 base from J, the gap between germline ends came to 12 bases. The germline gives CDR1 PRHDT, CDR2 FYEKMQ (reference sequence). The CDR3 runs to 16 residues. The CDR3 here is CASSLGPESRNTEAFF. CDR3 DNA: TGTGCCAGCAGCTTAGGCCCGGAGTCGAGGAACACTGAAGCTTTCTTT.

The chain recombines TRBV2 with TRBJ2-7, with 7 bases fitting TRBD2. Germline V gene data show CDR1 as SNHLY and CDR2 as FYNNEI. V lost 5 bases, J lost 5 bases, and 12 bases stayed unmatched. The CDR3 runs to 15 residues. The CDR3 reads CASSPGAGTGHEQYF. In nucleotides, the CDR3 is TGTGCCAGCAGTCCCGGAGCGGGGACGGGCCACGAGCAGTACTTC.

This chain joins TRBV6-1 and TRBJ1-5, with D hard to call. The germline CDR1 and CDR2 sequences are MNHNS and SASEGT. This CDR3 spans 13 amino acids. V was clipped by 3 bases and J by 4 bases, with 7 bases between them. The CDR3 here is CASSDQTNQPQHF. In DNA, the CDR3 is TGTGCCAGCAGTGATCAGACAAATCAGCCCCAGCATTTT.

The chain couples TRBV5-6 to TRBJ2-7, with TRBD2 matching 11 bases. V shed 0 bases, J shed 9 bases, and the junction held 5 bases outside the gene matches. Germline loops: CDR1 SGHDT, CDR2 YYEEEE. CDR3 length equals 14 residues. CDR3 region: CASSLVAGGLGQYF. Here the CDR3 DNA reads TGTGCCAGCAGCTTGGTAGCGGGGGGGCTCGGGCAGTACTTC.

The J gene is TRBJ2-7, the V gene TRBV2; D uncertain. V dropped 8 bases and J dropped 3 bases, with 5 bases sitting between them. The germline V gene encodes CDR1 SNHLY and CDR2 FYNNEI. This CDR3 has 10 residues. As DNA, the CDR3 is TGTGCCAGCGCGAGCTACGAGCAGTACTTC. Residues: CASASYEQYF. Variable domain in full (rest from reference TRBV2 and TRBJ2-7): EPEVTQTPSHQVTQMGQEVILRCVPISNHLYFYWYRQILGQKVEFLVSFYNNEISEKSEIFDDQFSVERPDGSNFTLKIRSTKLEDSAMYFCASASYEQYFGPGTRLTVT.

A few counts support this clone. The V call is TRBV28, the J call TRBJ2-7; D is unclear. Trimming took off 4 bases at V and 0 bases at J, with 10 bases between the two ends. The CDR3 runs to 14 residues. Germline CDR1 MDHEN, CDR2 SYDVKM. The CDR3 nucleotides are TGTGCCAGCAGTTCCCCTGTCCCCTCCTACGAGCAGTACTTC. Its translation is CASSSPVPSYEQYF.

This clone has just one count. CDR3 DNA sequence: TGTGCCAGTAGTCAACTAGCGGGTGGGGCCTACAATGAGCAGTTCTTC. This encodes CASSQLAGGAYNEQFF. The rearrangement joins TRBV19 to TRBJ2-1; 9 bases are a match to TRBD2. The germline CDR1 and CDR2 sequences are LNHDA and SQIVND (reference sequence). This CDR3 is 16 amino acids long. After removal of 5 bases from V and 2 bases from J, the junction contained 7 bases not matched to a gene. Based on the CDR3 plus reference TRBV19 and TRBJ2-1, the full variable domain is DGGITQSPKYLFRKEGQNVTLSCEQNLNHDAMYWYRQDPGQGLRLIYYSQIVNDFQKGDIAEGYSVSREKKESFPLTVTSAQKNPTAFYLCASSQLAGGAYNEQFFGPGTRLTVL.

The CDR3 DNA sequence: TGTGCCAGCAGCTTAGAAGGGGGGGACGAGCAGTACTTC. Amino acid sequence: CASSLEGGDEQYF. This chain uses TRBV13 with TRBJ2-7, with D possibly being TRBD2 (7 bases). V lost 1 base to trimming and J lost 5 bases, with 9 bases between them. CDR1 and CDR2 from the germline V gene are PRHDT and FYEKMQ (reference sequence). The CDR3 runs to 13 residues.

This clone was found a few times. The rearrangement joins TRBV2 to TRBJ2-1; weak D call: TRBD2 (7 bases). Germline V lookup: CDR1 SNHLY, CDR2 FYNNEI. V lost 7 bases and J lost 8, with 24 bases in between. This CDR3 comprises 16 residues. The CDR3 DNA reads as TGTGCCAGCACCCGAGAGGGGGGGAGTGCCCCCCATGAGCAGTTCTTC. Its translation is CASTREGGSAPHEQFF. The full variable domain, with the rest looked up from reference TRBV2 and TRBJ2-1, is EPEVTQTPSHQVTQMGQEVILRCVPISNHLYFYWYRQILGQKVEFLVSFYNNEISEKSEIFDDQFSVERPDGSNFTLKIRSTKLEDSAMYFCASTREGGSAPHEQFFGPGTRLTVL.

The V call is TRBV27, the J call TRBJ1-1; D gene ambiguous. Per the germline V gene, CDR1 is MNHEY and CDR2 is SMNVEV (reference sequence). The V end lost 3 bases, the J end lost 2 bases, and 13 bases lay between the germline ends. The CDR3 contains 15 residues. Here the CDR3 DNA reads TGTGCCAGCAGTTTGGGCCGGATTCCTAACACTGAAGCTTTCTTT. Protein sequence: CASSLGRIPNTEAFF.

At least ten counts were recorded for this clone. The chain carries TRBV6-5 and TRBJ2-3, with D unclear. Trimming cost V 5 bases and J 0 bases, with 6 bases left between them. The CDR3 totals 13 residues. The germline CDR1 and CDR2 sequences are MNHEY and SVGAGI. CDR3 amino acids: CASSRTSTDTQYF. The DNA of the CDR3 is TGTGCCAGCAGTCGAACTAGCACAGATACGCAGTATTTT.

The J gene is TRBJ2-1, the V gene TRBV9; TRBD2 matches 9 bases. The CDR3 sequence is 19 residues long. V lost 2 bases to trimming and J lost 8 bases; unmatched junction nucleotides: 20. Germline V gene sequence: CDR1 SGDLS, CDR2 YYNGEE. CDR3: CASSVPQRGEWGTSHEQFF. The CDR3 coding sequence is TGTGCCAGCAGCGTCCCACAAAGGGGGGAATGGGGGACTAGCCATGAGCAGTTCTTC. Using reference TRBV9 and TRBJ2-1 for the parts outside the CDR3, the full variable domain is DSGVTQTPKHLITATGQRVTLRCSPRSGDLSVYWYQQSLDQGLQFLIQYYNGEERAKGNILERFSAQQFPDLHSELNLSSLELGDSALYFCASSVPQRGEWGTSHEQFFGPGTRLTVL.

This clone was recorded a few times. The chain recombines TRBV28 with TRBJ2-1, with 10 bases aligning to TRBD1. The germline gives CDR1 MDHEN, CDR2 SYDVKM. The CDR3 length is 13 residues. V shed 8 bases, J shed 9 bases, and the junction held 7 bases outside the gene matches. The CDR3 sequence is CASRTGGLSEQFF. Here the CDR3 DNA reads TGTGCCAGCCGGACAGGGGGACTTAGTGAGCAGTTCTTC.

The chain uses TRBV2 and TRBJ1-5; maybe TRBD1 (6 bases). Trimming took 7 bases from V and 3 from J, leaving 13 bases between them. There are 14 residues in the CDR3. Germline CDR1 SNHLY, CDR2 FYNNEI. CDR3 region: CASNTQGLNQPQHF. CDR3 in DNA: TGTGCCAGCAATACACAGGGCCTCAATCAGCCCCAGCATTTT.

This chain links TRBV11-3 with TRBJ2-2; D is unresolved. The CDR3 loop spans 16 amino acids. Germline values: CDR1 SGHNT, CDR2 YENEEA. V shed 3 bases and J shed 6 bases, with 17 bases lying between them. This chain's CDR3 is CASSLLPGRRPGELFF. The DNA for the CDR3 is TGTGCCAGCAGCTTGTTACCGGGTCGGCGCCCCGGGGAGCTGTTTTTT.

This sequence joins TRBV6-6 and TRBJ2-7, with a weak D call TRBD1 (6 bases). The CDR3 runs to 14 residues. V lost 6 bases and J lost 0, with 12 bases in between. CDR1 and CDR2 (germline): MNHNY, SVGAGI (reference sequence). Here the CDR3 reads CASRLGQSSYEQYF. In nucleotides, the CDR3 is TGTGCCAGCAGACTCGGACAGAGCTCCTACGAGCAGTACTTC.

In the case of this clone: Germline and junction disagree at one end, which may indicate a read error. The gene calls are TRBV7-9 and TRBJ2-7, with a tentative D call TRBD2 (6 bases). The germline V gene has CDR1 SEHNR and CDR2 FQNEAQ (reference sequence). The CDR3 totals 16 residues. CDR3 sequence: CSSSLDPPDYTYEQYF. The CDR3 DNA follows: TGTTCCAGCAGCTTAGACCCCCCGGACTACACCTACGAGCAGTACTTC.